This section outlines one T cell receptor beta chain sequence together with its context. The entry originates in a study of T cells in Graves' hyperthyroidism and ophthalmopathy. This CDR3 has 15 residues. Deletions cut 4 bases from V and 5 bases from J, with 17 bases between. The germline V gene has CDR1 MGHDK and CDR2 SYGVNS. TCR beta CDR3 region amplification was performed from RNA transcripts. The TCR CDR3 was amplified in a first-round RT-PCR using the HTBI primer set. TCRdb analysed the multiplex PCR reads with MiXCR anew, one entry per CDR3 protein. Here the sample spans approximately 620,000 distinct CDR3 sequences, approximately 15% being singletons. Ophthalmopathy patients all had a Clinical Activity Score of at least 3, a NOSPECS grade of at least 4 and disease under 3 months old. Lactation, pregnancy, other autoimmune disease or uncontrolled infection led to exclusion of patients.

Sequenced sample: blood. The rearrangement links TRBV25-1 to TRBJ1-1, with TRBD1 as a possible D gene (6 bases). The clonotype comes from a woman aged 40 to 50 with Graves' ophthalmopathy. This CDR3 reads CASSGGGGWWTEAFF. The DNA of the CDR3 is TGTGCCAGCAGTGGGGGGGGGGGCTGGTGGACTGAAGCTTTCTTT. Supplemented by reference TRBV25-1 and TRBJ1-1, the full variable domain reads EADIYQTPRYLVIGTGKKITLECSQTMGHDKMYWYQQDPGMELHLIHYSYGVNSTEKGDLSSESTVSRIRTEHFPLTLESARPSHTSQYLCASSGGGGWWTEAFFGQGTRLTVV.